Each of the 3 T cell receptor beta chains below was sequenced from the same sample in a study of blood T cell repertoires in COVID-19. Clones were sequenced by immunoSEQ multiplex PCR, and TCRdb holds only the in-frame ones, with some missing. The table records approximately 42,000 clones, about 77% of them present only once. The sequencing sample was made of peripheral blood. The receptors come from a man of 80 years or more with acute or convalescent COVID-19.

The sample holds a few counts of this clone. This chain uses TRBV3-1 (or the pseudogene TRBV3-2) with TRBJ1-1; D gene uncertain. The CDR3 is 13 amino acids. Trimming cost V 2 bases and J 3 bases, with 7 bases left between them. The V gene's germline CDR1 is LGHDT and CDR2 YNNKEL (reference sequence). Here the CDR3 DNA reads TGTGCCAGCAGCCAACTCTTCGACACTGAAGCTTTCTTT. This gives the protein CASSQLFDTEAFF.

In this sample, this clone turned up a few times. The V and J genes are TRBV5-1 and TRBJ1-6, with 9 bases matching TRBD1. The CDR3 has 14 amino acids. The V and J ends lost 6 bases and 14 bases, in that order; junction bases with no gene match: 12. Germline-derived CDR1 and CDR2 are SGHRS and YFSETQ. The CDR3 sequence is CASTNGTGYVSLHF. CDR3 DNA sequence: TGCGCCAGCACCAACGGGACAGGGTATGTCTCCCTCCACTTT.

This clone was recorded only once. The V gene is TRBV27, the J gene TRBJ2-1, with 15 bases identical to TRBD2. J was trimmed by 10 bases and V by 5 bases; bases with no gene match: 9. The CDR3 has 16 residues. Germline V lookup: CDR1 MNHEY, CDR2 SMNVEV (reference sequence). The DNA for the CDR3 is TGTGCCAGCAGTCTTTCCGGGACTAGCGGGAGGAGGGAGCAGTTCTTC. Protein product: CASSLSGTSGRREQFF.